The TCR beta chain under discussion was sequenced for a study of a mutant IDH1 vaccine in newly diagnosed glioma. In the study overall: Of treated patients, approximately 62% were men and approximately 40% women, averaging about 40 years. Patients got radiotherapy, temozolomide, or both beforehand, and most got both.

Regarding the study as a whole: There seemed to be no relation between pseudoprogression and changes in top peripheral T cell clonotypes.

Turning to this clone: The antigen is undetermined.

Stated time point: baseline, week 1 (first vaccination visit). The treatment was: pre-vaccination baseline after standard-of-care therapy. Each astrocytoma in the donors was new, WHO grade 3 or 4, IDH1-mutant and ATRX-lost. Profiling relied on immunoSEQ multiplex PCR, and the TCRdb table lists in-frame clones only, not all of them. There are some 95,000 clones in the sample; around 77% occur only once, and 7.5% lies in the top ten. This specimen was PBMCs, taken from a glioma patient treated with radiotherapy, temozolomide or both. This TCR came from a middle-aged man with glioma.

CDR3 sequence: CASSSPLRRGYQETQYF. CDR3 DNA sequence: TGTGCCAGCAGCTCCCCACTAAGGAGAGGATACCAAGAGACCCAGTACTTC. The chain links TRBV11-2 to TRBJ2-5; D unclear. Trimming shortened V by 4 bases and J by 0 bases, and 18 bases separated the two germline ends. CDR1 and CDR2 (germline): SGHAT, FQNNGV. CDR3 length: 17 amino acids.